These 6 T cell receptor beta chains share one sample of origin, sequenced in a study of identical twins. TCRdb re-called the 5' RACE reads with MiXCR, one entry per CDR3 protein. Of approximately 600,000 distinct CDR3 sequences in the sample, roughly 9.9% were seen once. The same sample was also used in a study of yellow fever vaccine responses in identical twins.

Sequences were obtained from PBMCs. These receptor sequences come from a woman younger than 35 in good health.

The J gene is TRBJ2-2, the V gene TRBV7-9; D might be TRBD2 (5 bases). The CDR3 is made up of 16 amino acids. Germline V gives CDR1 SEHNR, CDR2 FQNEAQ (reference sequence). V was trimmed by 6 bases and J by 5 bases, leaving 19 bases between them. The CDR3 region is CASRAALASETGELFF. DNA of the CDR3: TGTGCCAGCAGGGCGGCGCTAGCCTCTGAAACCGGGGAGCTGTTTTTT. Full variable domain (remainder filled in from reference TRBV7-9 and TRBJ2-2): DTGVSQNPRHKITKRGQNVTFRCDPISEHNRLYWYRQTLGQGPEFLTYFQNEAQLEKSRLLSDRFSAERPKGSFSTLEIQRTEQGDSAMYLCASRAALASETGELFFGEGSRLTVL.

This clonotype has only a few counts. This chain uses TRBV12-3 or TRBV12-4 with TRBJ1-6; maybe TRBD1 (6 bases). The CDR3 has 15 amino acids. V was shortened by 1 base and J by 3 bases, with 7 bases between the two germline ends. CDR3 in DNA: TGTGCCAGCAGTTTAGTACAGGGCTATAATTCACCCCTCCACTTT. This encodes CASSLVQGYNSPLHF.

In this sample, this clonotype turned up many times. CDR3 coding DNA: TGTGCCAGCAGTTTCCGGGAGTCGGCCCGCGATGAGCAGTTCTTC. It is translated as CASSFRESARDEQFF. J is TRBJ2-1 and V is TRBV12-3 or TRBV12-4; the D gene is possibly TRBD2 (6 bases). The CDR3 is 15 amino acids. Trimming shortened V by 3 bases and J by 8 bases, and 17 bases separated the two germline ends.

The V and J genes are TRBV5-1 and TRBJ1-5; D unclear. Trimming left V 4 bases short and J 3 bases short, with 8 bases between. In germline, CDR1 is SGHRS, CDR2 YFSETQ. This CDR3 region has 13 residues. Here the CDR3 DNA reads TGCGCCAGCAGCCAGGACTTCAATCAGCCCCAGCATTTT. Encoded protein: CASSQDFNQPQHF.

The chain joins TRBV6-1 to TRBJ2-3; D gene uncertain. This CDR3 is built from 11 residues. Germline values: CDR1 MNHNS, CDR2 SASEGT. The CDR3 DNA reads TGTGCTATTTCCCGTGGAGATACGCAGTATTTT. This encodes CAISRGDTQYF.

A single count supports this clonotype. The chain uses TRBV4-2 and TRBJ2-1; possible D gene TRBD1, 6 bases. The germline CDR1 and CDR2 sequences are LGHNA and YNFKEQ. Trimming pared 9 bases from V and 6 bases from J, leaving 21 bases between. CDR3 length: 15 residues. The CDR3 nucleotides are TGTGCCAGGGGCCCCGGGCCAGGGGCTGGCAATGAGCAGTTCTTC. Its translation: CARGPGPGAGNEQFF.